This paragraph reports one T cell receptor beta chain. Generated by immunoSEQ multiplex PCR, the TCRdb table keeps only in-frame clones and is missing some. The table lists fewer than 75,000 clones, roughly 87% of them singletons, with around 0.56% in the top ten. This sample is part of a study of OX40 agonist ivuxolimab in advanced cancers. Study-wide background: Partial responses occurred in Three dose-escalation patients, one with hepatocellular carcinoma and two with cutaneous melanoma.

The TCR sequence derives from an adult with an advanced solid tumor such as melanoma, head and neck, liver or kidney cancer. This specimen consisted of CD4+ or CD8+ T cells sorted from blood, obtained in a trial of the OX40 agonist ivuxolimab.

The CDR3, as DNA: TGCGCCAGCGGGGCGGGCCCCTCAGATACGCAGTATTTT. Its protein is CASGAGPSDTQYF. The chain employs TRBV5-1 and TRBJ2-3; D could derive from TRBD1 or TRBD2 (5 bases each). This CDR3 has 13 amino acids. Germline CDR1 SGHRS, CDR2 YFSETQ. V lost 7 bases and J lost 4, with 13 bases in between. Full variable domain (outside the CDR3, taken from reference TRBV5-1 and TRBJ2-3): KAGVTQTPRYLIKTRGQQVTLSCSPISGHRSVSWYQQTPGQGLQFLFEYFSETQRNKGNFPGRFSGRQFSNSRSEMNVSTLELGDSALYLCASGAGPSDTQYFGPGTRLTVL.